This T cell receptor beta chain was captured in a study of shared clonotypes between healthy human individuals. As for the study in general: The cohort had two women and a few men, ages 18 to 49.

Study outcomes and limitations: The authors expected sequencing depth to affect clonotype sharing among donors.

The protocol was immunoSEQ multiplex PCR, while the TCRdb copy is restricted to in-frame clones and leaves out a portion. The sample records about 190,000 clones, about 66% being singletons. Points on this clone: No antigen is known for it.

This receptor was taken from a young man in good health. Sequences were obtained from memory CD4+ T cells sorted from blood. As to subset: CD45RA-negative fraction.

CDR3 coding DNA: TGTGCCAGCAGCCGTGGACGGAACACTGAAGCTTTCTTT. Translated, it gives CASSRGRNTEAFF. The chain has TRBV7-2 and TRBJ1-1; no definite D call. The CDR3 has 13 amino acids. Germline V gives CDR1 SGHTA, CDR2 FQGNSA. Between the trimmed V and J ends, which lost 5 bases and 1 base, there was a span of 8 bases.